This T cell receptor (beta chain) was sequenced in a study of blood T cell repertoires in COVID-19. At the level of the study: T cells, B-cell-depleted T cells, or PBMCs provided the cDNA or gDNA that served as material.

The CDR3 loop spans 18 amino acids. Germline lookup yields CDR1 MNHEY and CDR2 SMNVEV (reference sequence). Trimming stripped 5 bases from V and 0 bases from J, with 17 bases between. Sequenced by immunoSEQ multiplex PCR; TCRdb stores in-frame clones only, minus some. Here the sample spans about 240,000 clones, approximately 82% being singletons. Sequenced: peripheral blood. V is TRBV27 and J is TRBJ1-6, with a possible D match to TRBD1 (6 bases). The receptor was isolated from a woman aged 18-29 years with acute or convalescent COVID-19. As DNA, the CDR3 is TGTGCCAGCAGTAGGAAAGGACAGATCAGCTCCTATAATTCACCCCTCCACTTT. Its protein product is CASSRKGQISSYNSPLHF.